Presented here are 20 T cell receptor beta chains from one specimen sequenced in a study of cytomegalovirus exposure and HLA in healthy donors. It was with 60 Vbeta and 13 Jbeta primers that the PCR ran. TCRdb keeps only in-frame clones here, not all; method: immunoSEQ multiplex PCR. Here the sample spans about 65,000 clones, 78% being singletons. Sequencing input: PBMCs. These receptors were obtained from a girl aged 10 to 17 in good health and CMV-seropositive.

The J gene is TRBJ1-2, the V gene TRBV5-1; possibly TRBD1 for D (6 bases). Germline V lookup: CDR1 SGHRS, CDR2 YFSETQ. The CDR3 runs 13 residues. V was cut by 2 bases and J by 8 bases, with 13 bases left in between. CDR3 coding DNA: TGCGCCAGCAGCTTACAGGGAAGGGAGGGCTACACCTTC. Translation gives CASSLQGREGYTF. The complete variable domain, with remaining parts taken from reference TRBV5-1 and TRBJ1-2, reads KAGVTQTPRYLIKTRGQQVTLSCSPISGHRSVSWYQQTPGQGLQFLFEYFSETQRNKGNFPGRFSGRQFSNSRSEMNVSTLELGDSALYLCASSLQGREGYTFGSGTRLTVV.

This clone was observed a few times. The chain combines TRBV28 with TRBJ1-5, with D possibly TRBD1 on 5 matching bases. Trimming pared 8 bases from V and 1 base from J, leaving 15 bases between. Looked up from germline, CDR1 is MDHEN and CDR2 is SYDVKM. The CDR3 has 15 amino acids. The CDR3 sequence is CASAPWGRSNQPQHF. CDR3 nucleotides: TGTGCCAGCGCTCCGTGGGGCCGAAGCAATCAGCCCCAGCATTTT.

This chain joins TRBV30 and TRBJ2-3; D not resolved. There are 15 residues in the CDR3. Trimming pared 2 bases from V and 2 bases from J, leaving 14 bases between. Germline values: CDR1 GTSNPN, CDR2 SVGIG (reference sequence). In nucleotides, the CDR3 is TGTGCCTGGAGTCACCTGGCGGTAATCACAGATACGCAGTATTTT. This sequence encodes CAWSHLAVITDTQYF.

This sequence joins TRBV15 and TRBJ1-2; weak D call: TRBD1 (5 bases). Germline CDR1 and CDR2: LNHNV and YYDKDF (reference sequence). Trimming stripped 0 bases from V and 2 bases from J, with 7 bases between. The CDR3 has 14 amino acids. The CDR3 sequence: CATSRDRGNYGYTF. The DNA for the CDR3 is TGTGCCACCAGCAGAGATCGGGGGAACTATGGCTACACCTTC.

The CDR3 bases are TGTGCCAGCAGCCCCGGGCGGGGGCCGACCTACGAGCAGTACTTC. Translating it yields CASSPGRGPTYEQYF. The rearrangement uses TRBV7-2 and TRBJ2-7; tentative D call: TRBD2 (7 bases). V lost 5 bases and J lost 2, with 16 bases in between. The CDR3 is made up of 15 amino acids. CDR1 and CDR2 from the germline V gene are SGHTA and FQGNSA.

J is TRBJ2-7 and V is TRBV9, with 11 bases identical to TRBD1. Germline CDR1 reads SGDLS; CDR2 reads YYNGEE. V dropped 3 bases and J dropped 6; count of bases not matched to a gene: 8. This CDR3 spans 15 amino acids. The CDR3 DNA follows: TGTGCCAGCAGCGAGAGGGGTGGGACAGGGGGCGAGCAGTACTTC. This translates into CASSERGGTGGEQYF.

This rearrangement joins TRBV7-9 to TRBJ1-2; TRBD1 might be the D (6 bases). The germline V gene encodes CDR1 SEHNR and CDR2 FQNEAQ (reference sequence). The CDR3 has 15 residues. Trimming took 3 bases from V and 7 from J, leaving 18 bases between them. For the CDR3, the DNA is TGTGCCAGCAGCTTGCTCTCAGGGGAATCGTCTGGCTACACCTTC. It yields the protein CASSLLSGESSGYTF.

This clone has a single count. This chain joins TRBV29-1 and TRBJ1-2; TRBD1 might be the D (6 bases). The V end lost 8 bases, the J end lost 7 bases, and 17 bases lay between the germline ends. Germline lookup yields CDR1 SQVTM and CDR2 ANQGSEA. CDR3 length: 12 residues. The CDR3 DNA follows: TGCAGCTTAACCGGGACAATTTTTGGCTACACCTTC. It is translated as CSLTGTIFGYTF.

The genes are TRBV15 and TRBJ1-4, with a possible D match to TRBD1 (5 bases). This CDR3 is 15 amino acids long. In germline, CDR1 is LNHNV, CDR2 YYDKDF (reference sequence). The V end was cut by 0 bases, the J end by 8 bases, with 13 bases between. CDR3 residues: CATSRDVDSGEKLFF. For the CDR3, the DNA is TGTGCCACCAGCAGAGATGTTGACAGTGGGGAAAAACTGTTTTTT. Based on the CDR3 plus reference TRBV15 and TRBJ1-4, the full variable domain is DAMVIQNPRYQVTQFGKPVTLSCSQTLNHNVMYWYQQKSSQAPKLLFHYYDKDFNNEADTPDNFQSRRPNTSFCFLDIRSPGLGDTAMYLCATSRDVDSGEKLFFGSGTQLSVL.

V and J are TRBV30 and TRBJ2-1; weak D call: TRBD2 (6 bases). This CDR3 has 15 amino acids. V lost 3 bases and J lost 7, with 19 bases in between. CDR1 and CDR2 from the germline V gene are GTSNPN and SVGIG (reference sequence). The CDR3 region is CAWRPRGIAINEQFF. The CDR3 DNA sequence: TGTGCCTGGAGGCCGCGGGGCATAGCGATAAATGAGCAGTTCTTC.

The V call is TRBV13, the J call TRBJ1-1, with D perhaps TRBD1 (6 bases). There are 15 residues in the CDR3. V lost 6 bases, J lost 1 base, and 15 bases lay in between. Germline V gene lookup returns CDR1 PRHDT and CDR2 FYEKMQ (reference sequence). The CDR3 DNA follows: TGTGCCAGCAGATTGGGACATGTCACGAACACTGAAGCTTTCTTT. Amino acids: CASRLGHVTNTEAFF.

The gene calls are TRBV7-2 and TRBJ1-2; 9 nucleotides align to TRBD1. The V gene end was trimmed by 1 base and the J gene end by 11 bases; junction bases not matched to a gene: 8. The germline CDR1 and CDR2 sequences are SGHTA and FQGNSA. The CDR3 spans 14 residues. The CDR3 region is CASSLGRPDRGYTF. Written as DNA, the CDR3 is TGTGCCAGCAGCTTAGGCAGGCCGGACAGGGGATACACCTTC. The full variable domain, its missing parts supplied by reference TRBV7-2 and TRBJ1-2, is GAGVSQSPSNKVTEKGKDVELRCDPISGHTALYWYRQSLGQGLEFLIYFQGNSAPDKSGLPSDRFSAERTGGSVSTLTIQRTQQEDSAVYLCASSLGRPDRGYTFGSGTRLTVV.

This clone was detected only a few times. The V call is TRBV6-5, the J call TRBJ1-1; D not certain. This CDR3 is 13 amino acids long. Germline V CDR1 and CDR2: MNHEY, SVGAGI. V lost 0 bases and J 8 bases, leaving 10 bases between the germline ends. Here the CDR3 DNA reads TGTGCCAGCAGTTACTCGAACTCCTTAGAAGCTTTCTTT. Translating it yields CASSYSNSLEAFF.

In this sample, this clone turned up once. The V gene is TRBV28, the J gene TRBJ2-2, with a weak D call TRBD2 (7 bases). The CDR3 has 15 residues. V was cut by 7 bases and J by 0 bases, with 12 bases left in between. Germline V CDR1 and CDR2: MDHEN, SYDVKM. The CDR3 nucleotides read TGTGCCAGCATAGGGGGGGGCCCGAACACCGGGGAGCTGTTTTTT. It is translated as CASIGGGPNTGELFF. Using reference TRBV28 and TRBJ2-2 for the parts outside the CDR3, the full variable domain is DVKVTQSSRYLVKRTGEKVFLECVQDMDHENMFWYRQDPGLGLRLIYFSYDVKMKEKGDIPEGYSVSREKKERFSLILESASTNQTSMYLCASIGGGPNTGELFFGEGSRLTVL.

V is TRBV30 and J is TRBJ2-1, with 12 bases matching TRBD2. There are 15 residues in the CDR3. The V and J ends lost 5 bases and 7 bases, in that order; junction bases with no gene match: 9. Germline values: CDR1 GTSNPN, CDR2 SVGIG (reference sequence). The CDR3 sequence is CAWDLASGGANEQFF. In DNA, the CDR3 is TGTGCCTGGGACTTGGCTAGCGGGGGGGCGAATGAGCAGTTCTTC. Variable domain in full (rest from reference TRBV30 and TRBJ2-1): SQTIHQWPATLVQPVGSPLSLECTVEGTSNPNLYWYRQAAGRGLQLLFYSVGIGQISSEVPQNLSASRPQDRQFILSSKKLLLSDSGFYLCAWDLASGGANEQFFGPGTRLTVL.

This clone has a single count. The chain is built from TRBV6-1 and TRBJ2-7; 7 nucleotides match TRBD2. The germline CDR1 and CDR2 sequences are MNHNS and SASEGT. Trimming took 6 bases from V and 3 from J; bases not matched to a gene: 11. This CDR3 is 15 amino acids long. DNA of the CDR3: TGTGCCAGCAGGACAGCGGGGACCCGTGACTACGAGCAGTACTTC. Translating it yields CASRTAGTRDYEQYF.

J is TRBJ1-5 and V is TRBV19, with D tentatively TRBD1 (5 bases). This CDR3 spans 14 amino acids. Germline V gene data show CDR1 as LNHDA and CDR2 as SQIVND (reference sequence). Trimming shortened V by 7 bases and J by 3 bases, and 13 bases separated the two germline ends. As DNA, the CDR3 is TGTGCCAGTACCGATGGACAATTCAATCAGCCCCAGCATTTT. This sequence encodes CASTDGQFNQPQHF.

DNA of the CDR3: TGTGCCAGCAGTGCAGTTCCAGGGCCCAAGGAGGGCTACACCTTC. Amino acids: CASSAVPGPKEGYTF. This sequence joins TRBV6-1 and TRBJ1-2, with a weak D call TRBD1 (5 bases). The CDR3 loop spans 15 amino acids. CDR1 is MNHNS, CDR2 SASEGT, per germline. Trimming removed 4 bases from V and 8 bases from J, with 20 bases in between.

The CDR3 sequence: CASSHRDRAHGYTF. CDR3 nucleotide sequence: TGTGCCAGCAGCCACAGGGACAGGGCACATGGCTACACCTTC. This rearrangement joins TRBV14 to TRBJ1-2; 9 bases are a match to TRBD1. The CDR3 has 14 amino acids. Trimming at V came to 3 bases and at J to 6 bases, leaving 5 bases not matched to a gene. Germline CDR1 and CDR2: SGHDN and FVKESK.

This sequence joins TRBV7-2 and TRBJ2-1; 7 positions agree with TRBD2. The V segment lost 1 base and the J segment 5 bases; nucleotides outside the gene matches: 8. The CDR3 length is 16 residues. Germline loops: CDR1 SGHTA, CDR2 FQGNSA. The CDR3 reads CASSLGPLAAHNEQFF. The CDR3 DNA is TGTGCCAGCAGCTTAGGGCCCCTAGCGGCTCACAATGAGCAGTTCTTC.